This T cell receptor (beta chain) comes out of a study of blood T cell repertoires in COVID-19. Study as a whole: Spain, Italy and the United States supplied samples that represented acute and convalescent COVID-19. T cells, B-cell-depleted T cells, or PBMCs supplied cDNA or gDNA.

In the authors' methods: Reference gene primers were amplified, and this amplification served to estimate nucleated cell counts. Profiling relied on immunoSEQ multiplex PCR, and the TCRdb table lists in-frame clones only, not all of them. Clone size and V and J calls were adopted from that table, with D and trimming inferred from the DNA. There are approximately 45,000 clones in the sample; roughly 90% occur only once, and around an eighth lies in the top ten. This clone was observed once. CDR3 length: 14 amino acids. Germline loops: CDR1 MGHRA, CDR2 YSYEKL. V gave up 4 bases and J gave up 9 bases, with 16 bases separating them.

The TCR was taken from a human donor in a cohort sampled during active COVID-19. The sample comprised peripheral blood. The chain joins TRBV4-1 to TRBJ2-1; perhaps TRBD1 as D (5 bases). This CDR3 reads CASSRERQGTEQFF. CDR3 DNA sequence: TGCGCCAGCAGCCGAGAGAGGCAGGGTACTGAGCAGTTCTTC.